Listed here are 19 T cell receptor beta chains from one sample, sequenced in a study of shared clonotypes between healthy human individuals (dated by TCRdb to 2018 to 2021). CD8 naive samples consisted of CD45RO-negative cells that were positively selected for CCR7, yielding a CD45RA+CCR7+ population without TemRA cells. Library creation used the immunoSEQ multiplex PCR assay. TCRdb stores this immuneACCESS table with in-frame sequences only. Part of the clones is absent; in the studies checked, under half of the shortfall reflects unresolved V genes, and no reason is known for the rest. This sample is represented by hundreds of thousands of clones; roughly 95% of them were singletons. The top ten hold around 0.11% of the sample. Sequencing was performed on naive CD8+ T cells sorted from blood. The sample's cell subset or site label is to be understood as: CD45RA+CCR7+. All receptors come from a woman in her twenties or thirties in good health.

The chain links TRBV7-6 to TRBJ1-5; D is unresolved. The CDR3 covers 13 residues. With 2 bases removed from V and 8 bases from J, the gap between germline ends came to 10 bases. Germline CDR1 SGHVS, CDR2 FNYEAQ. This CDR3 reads CASSLTLGEPQHF. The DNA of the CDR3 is TGTGCCAGCAGCTTAACCCTCGGGGAGCCCCAGCATTTT.

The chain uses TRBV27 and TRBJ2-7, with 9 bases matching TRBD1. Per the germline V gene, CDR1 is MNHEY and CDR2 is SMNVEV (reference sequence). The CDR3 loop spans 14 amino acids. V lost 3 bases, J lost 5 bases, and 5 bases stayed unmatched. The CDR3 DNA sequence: TGTGCCAGCAGTTTCGGGACAGGGAGGGACGAGCAGTACTTC. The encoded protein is CASSFGTGRDEQYF.

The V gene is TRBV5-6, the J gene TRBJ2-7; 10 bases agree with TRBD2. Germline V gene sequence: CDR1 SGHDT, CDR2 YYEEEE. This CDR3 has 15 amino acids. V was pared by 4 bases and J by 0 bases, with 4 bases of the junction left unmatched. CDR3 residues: CASSVASGSSYEQYF. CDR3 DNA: TGTGCCAGCAGCGTGGCTAGCGGGAGCTCCTACGAGCAGTACTTC.

The chain's CDR3 is CASSKDRGGEQPQHF. CDR3 DNA sequence: TGTGCCAGCAGCAAAGACAGGGGAGGGGAACAGCCCCAGCATTTT. This chain connects TRBV21-1 to TRBJ1-5. TRBV21-1 is a pseudogene locus. CDR3 size: 15 residues.

CDR3 DNA: TGCGCCAGCAGTGAGGGACAGGGGGTCACCTACGAGCAGTACTTC. Residues: CASSEGQGVTYEQYF. The chain couples TRBV10-1 to TRBJ2-7; 10 positions match TRBD1. CDR3 length: 15 amino acids. The V gene's germline CDR1 is WNHNN and CDR2 SYGVQD (reference sequence). The V and J ends lost 2 bases and 2 bases, in that order; junction bases with no gene match: 3.

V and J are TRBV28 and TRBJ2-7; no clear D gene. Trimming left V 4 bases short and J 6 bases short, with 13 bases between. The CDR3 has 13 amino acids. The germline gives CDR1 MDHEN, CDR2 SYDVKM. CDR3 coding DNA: TGTGCCAGCAGTTCAGAGGTCTATCGCGAGCAGTACTTC. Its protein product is CASSSEVYREQYF.

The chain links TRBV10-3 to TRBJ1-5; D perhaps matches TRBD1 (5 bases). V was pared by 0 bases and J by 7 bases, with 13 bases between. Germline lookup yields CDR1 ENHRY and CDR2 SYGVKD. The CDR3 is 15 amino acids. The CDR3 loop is CAISESQGRGQPQHF. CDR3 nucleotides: TGTGCCATCAGTGAGTCTCAGGGAAGGGGCCAGCCCCAGCATTTT.

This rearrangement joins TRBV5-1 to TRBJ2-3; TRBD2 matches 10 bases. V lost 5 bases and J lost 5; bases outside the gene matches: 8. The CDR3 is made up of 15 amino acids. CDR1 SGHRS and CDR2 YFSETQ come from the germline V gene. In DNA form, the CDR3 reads TGCGCCAGCAGGGAACTAGCGGGATACGTAGATACGCAGTATTTT. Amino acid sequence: CASRELAGYVDTQYF.

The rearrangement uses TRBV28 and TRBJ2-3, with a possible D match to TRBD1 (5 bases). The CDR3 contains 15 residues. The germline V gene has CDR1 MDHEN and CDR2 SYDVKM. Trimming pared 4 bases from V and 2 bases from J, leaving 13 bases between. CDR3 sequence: CASSSTWGVTDTQYF. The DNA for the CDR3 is TGTGCCAGCAGTTCGACTTGGGGCGTCACAGATACGCAGTATTTT.

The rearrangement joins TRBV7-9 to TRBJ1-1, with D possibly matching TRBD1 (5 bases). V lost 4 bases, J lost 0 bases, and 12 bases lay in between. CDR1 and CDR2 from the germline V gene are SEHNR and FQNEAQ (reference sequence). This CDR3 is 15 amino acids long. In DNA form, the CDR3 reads TGTGCCAGCAGCTCCCCCCCAGGGATGAACACTGAAGCTTTCTTT. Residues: CASSSPPGMNTEAFF.

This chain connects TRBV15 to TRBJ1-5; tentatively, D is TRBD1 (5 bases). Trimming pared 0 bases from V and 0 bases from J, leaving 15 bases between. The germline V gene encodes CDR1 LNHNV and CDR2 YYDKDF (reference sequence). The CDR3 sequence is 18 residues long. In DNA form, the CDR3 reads TGTGCCACCAGCAGAGAGCTAGGGGTTACTCATAGCAATCAGCCCCAGCATTTT. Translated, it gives CATSRELGVTHSNQPQHF.

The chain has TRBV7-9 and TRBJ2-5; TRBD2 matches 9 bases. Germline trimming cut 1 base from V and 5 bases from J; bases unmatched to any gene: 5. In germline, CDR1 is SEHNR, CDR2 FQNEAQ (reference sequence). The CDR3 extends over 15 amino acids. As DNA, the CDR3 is TGTGCCAGCAGCTTAGTTCTAGCGGGGCGGGAGACCCAGTACTTC. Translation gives CASSLVLAGRETQYF.

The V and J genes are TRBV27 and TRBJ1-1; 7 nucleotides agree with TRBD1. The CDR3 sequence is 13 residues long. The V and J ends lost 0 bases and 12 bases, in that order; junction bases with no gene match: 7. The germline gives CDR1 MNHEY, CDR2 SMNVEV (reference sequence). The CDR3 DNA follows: TGTGCCAGCAGTTTATCCAGACAGGGAGGAACTTTCTTT. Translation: CASSLSRQGGTFF.

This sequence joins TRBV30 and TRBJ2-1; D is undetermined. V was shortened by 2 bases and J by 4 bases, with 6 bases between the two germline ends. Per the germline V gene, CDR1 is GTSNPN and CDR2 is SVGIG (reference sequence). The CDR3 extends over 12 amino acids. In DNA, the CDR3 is TGTGCCTGGAGTTACTTATACAATGAGCAGTTCTTC. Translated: CAWSYLYNEQFF. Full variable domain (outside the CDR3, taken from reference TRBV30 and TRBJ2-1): SQTIHQWPATLVQPVGSPLSLECTVEGTSNPNLYWYRQAAGRGLQLLFYSVGIGQISSEVPQNLSASRPQDRQFILSSKKLLLSDSGFYLCAWSYLYNEQFFGPGTRLTVL.

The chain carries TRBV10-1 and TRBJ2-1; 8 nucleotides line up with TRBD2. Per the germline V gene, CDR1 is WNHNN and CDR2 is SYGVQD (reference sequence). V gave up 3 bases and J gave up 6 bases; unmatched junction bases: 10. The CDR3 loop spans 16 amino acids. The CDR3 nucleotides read TGCGCCAGCAGTGATCGGGGGCGGGAGGAGGGCAATGAGCAGTTCTTC. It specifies CASSDRGREEGNEQFF.

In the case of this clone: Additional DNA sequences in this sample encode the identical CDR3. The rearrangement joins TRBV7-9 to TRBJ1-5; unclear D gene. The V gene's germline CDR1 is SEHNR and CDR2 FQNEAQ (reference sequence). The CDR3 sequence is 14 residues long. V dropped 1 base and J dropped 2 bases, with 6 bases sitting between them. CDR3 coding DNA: TGTGCCAGCAGCTTAGGGGGTGGCAATCAGCCCCAGCATTTT. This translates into CASSLGGGNQPQHF.

The CDR3 coding sequence is TGTGCCAGCAGCCTGACAGGGTTTAATGGCTACACCTTC. Translated: CASSLTGFNGYTF. This chain links TRBV5-5 with TRBJ1-2, with TRBD1 identical over 7 bases. The germline gives CDR1 SGHKS, CDR2 YYEKEE (reference sequence). The trim removed 4 bases at V and 6 bases at J, leaving 6 bases unmatched. This CDR3 comprises 13 residues.

CDR3 protein: CSVEDGVDSQAFF. For the CDR3, the DNA is TGCAGCGTTGAAGATGGAGTTGACAGCCAAGCTTTCTTT. The V call is TRBV29-1, the J call TRBJ1-1, with D maybe TRBD1 (5 bases). In germline, CDR1 is SQVTM, CDR2 ANQGSEA. The CDR3 consists of 13 residues. Between the trimmed V and J ends, which lost 0 bases and 9 bases, there was a span of 14 bases.

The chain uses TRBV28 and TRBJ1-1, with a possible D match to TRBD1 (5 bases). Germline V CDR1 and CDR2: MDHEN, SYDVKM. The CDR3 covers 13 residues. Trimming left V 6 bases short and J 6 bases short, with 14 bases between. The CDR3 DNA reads TGTGCCAGCAGCTTAGGGGTTCTCGCTGAAGCTTTCTTT. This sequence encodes CASSLGVLAEAFF.